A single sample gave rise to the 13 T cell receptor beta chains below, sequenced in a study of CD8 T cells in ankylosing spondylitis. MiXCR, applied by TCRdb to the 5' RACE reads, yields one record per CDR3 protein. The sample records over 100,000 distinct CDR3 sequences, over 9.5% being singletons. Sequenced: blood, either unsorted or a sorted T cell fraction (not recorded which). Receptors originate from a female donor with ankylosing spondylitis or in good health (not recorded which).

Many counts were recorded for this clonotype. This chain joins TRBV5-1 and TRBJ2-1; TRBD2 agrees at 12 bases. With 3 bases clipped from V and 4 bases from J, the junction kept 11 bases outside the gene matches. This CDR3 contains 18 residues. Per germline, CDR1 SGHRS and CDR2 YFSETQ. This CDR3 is CASSSSKRLAGAYNEQFF. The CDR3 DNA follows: TGCGCCAGCAGCTCATCCAAACGACTAGCGGGAGCTTACAATGAGCAGTTCTTC. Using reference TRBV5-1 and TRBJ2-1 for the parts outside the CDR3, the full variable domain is KAGVTQTPRYLIKTRGQQVTLSCSPISGHRSVSWYQQTPGQGLQFLFEYFSETQRNKGNFPGRFSGRQFSNSRSEMNVSTLELGDSALYLCASSSSKRLAGAYNEQFFGPGTRLTVL.

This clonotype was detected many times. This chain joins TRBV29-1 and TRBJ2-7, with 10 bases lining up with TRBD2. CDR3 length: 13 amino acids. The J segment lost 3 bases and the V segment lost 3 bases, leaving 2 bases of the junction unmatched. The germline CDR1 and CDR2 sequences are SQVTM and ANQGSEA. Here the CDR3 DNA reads TGCAGCGTTGACCCTAGCGGGAGCTACGAGCAGTACTTC. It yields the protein CSVDPSGSYEQYF.

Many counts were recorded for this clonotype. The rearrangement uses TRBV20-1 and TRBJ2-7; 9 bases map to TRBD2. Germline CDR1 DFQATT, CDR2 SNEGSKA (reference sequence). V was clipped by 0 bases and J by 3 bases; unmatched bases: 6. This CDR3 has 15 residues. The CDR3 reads CSARDAAGGVYEQYF. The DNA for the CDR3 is TGCAGTGCTAGAGACGCGGCGGGAGGGGTCTACGAGCAGTACTTC.

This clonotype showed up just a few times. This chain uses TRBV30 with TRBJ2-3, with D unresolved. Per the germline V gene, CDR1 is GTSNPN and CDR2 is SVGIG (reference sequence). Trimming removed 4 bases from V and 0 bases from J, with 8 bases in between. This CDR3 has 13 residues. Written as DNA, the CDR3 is TGTGCCTGGAAACCGGCCAGCACAGATACGCAGTATTTT. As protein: CAWKPASTDTQYF.

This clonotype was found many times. CDR3 nucleotides: TGTGCCAGCACCAGCTTGGGGGGCGAGCAGTACTTC. This codes for CASTSLGGEQYF. The chain employs TRBV28 and TRBJ2-7; D is perhaps TRBD2 (6 bases). In germline, CDR1 is MDHEN, CDR2 SYDVKM. The length of the CDR3 is 12 residues. The V gene lost 7 bases and the J gene lost 6 bases, with 13 bases spanning the gap.

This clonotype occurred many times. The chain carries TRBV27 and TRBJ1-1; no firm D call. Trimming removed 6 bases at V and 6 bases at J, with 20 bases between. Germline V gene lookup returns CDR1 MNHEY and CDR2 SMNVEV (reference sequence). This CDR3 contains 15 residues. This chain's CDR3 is CASSRTLETGAEAFF. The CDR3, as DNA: TGTGCCAGCAGCCGGACCCTTGAAACCGGCGCTGAAGCTTTCTTT.

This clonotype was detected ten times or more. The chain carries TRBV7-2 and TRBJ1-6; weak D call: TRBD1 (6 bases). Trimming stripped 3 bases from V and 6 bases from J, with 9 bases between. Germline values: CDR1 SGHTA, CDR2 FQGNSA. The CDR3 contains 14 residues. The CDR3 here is CASSFGQPNSPLHF. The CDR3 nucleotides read TGTGCCAGCAGCTTCGGACAGCCTAATTCACCCCTCCACTTT.

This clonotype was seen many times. The CDR3 loop reads CASLTSGFYNSPLHF. CDR3 nucleotides: TGTGCCAGCCTGACATCAGGATTTTATAATTCACCCCTCCACTTT. The chain couples TRBV28 to TRBJ1-6; D gene ambiguous. The germline V gene has CDR1 MDHEN and CDR2 SYDVKM. V dropped 8 bases and J dropped 4 bases, with 15 bases sitting between them. This CDR3 has 15 residues.

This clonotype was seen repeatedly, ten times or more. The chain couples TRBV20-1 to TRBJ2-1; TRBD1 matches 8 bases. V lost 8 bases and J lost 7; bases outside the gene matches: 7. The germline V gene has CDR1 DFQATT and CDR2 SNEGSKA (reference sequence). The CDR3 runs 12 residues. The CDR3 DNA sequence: TGCAGTCGAGGACAGGGCCTGAATGAGCAGTTCTTC. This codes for CSRGQGLNEQFF.

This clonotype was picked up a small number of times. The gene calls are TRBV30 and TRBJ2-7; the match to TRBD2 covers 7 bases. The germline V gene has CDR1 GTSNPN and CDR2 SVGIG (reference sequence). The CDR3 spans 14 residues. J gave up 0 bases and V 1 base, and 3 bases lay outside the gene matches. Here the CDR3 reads CAWSGSGTSYEQYF. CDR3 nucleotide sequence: TGTGCCTGGAGTGGCAGCGGGACCTCCTACGAGCAGTACTTC.

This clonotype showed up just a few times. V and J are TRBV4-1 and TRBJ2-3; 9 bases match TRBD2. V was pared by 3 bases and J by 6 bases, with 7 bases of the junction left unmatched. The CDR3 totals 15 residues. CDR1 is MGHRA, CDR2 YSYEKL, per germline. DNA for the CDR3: TGCGCCAGCAGCCAGCTAGCGGGGACCAGGGATACGCAGTATTTT. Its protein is CASSQLAGTRDTQYF.

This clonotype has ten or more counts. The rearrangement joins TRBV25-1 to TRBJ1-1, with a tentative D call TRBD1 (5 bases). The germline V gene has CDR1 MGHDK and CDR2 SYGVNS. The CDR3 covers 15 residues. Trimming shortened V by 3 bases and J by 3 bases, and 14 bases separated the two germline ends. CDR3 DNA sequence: TGTGCCAGCAGTGAGGTCGACAGAGAGCACACTGAAGCTTTCTTT. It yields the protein CASSEVDREHTEAFF.

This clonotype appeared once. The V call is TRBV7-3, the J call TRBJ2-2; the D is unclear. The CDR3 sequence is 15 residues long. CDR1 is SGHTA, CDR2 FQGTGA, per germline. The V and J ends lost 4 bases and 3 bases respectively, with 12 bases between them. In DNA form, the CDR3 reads TGTGCCAGCAGCTACCGGGCCGACGACACCGGGGAGCTGTTTTTT. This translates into CASSYRADDTGELFF.